This T cell receptor beta chain stems from a study of OX40 agonist ivuxolimab in advanced cancers. Study summary: Intravenous ivuxolimab at 0.01 to 10 mg/kg was given to patients every 2 weeks.

The CDR3 consists of 14 residues. V lost 0 bases, J lost 5 bases, and 9 bases lay in between. The germline gives CDR1 SGHDT, CDR2 YYEEEE. Repertoires were generated with immunoSEQ multiplex PCR, while TCRdb's copy carries only in-frame clones and drops some. The sample contains 20,000 to 25,000 clones, roughly 86% of which appear only once. This specimen consisted of CD4+ or CD8+ T cells sorted from blood, obtained in a trial of the OX40 agonist ivuxolimab. The chain combines TRBV5-6 with TRBJ2-4; weak D call: TRBD2 (7 bases). This TCR derives from an adult with an advanced solid tumor such as melanoma, head and neck, liver or kidney cancer. CDR3 protein: CASSLGGGENIQYF. The CDR3 region has the DNA TGTGCCAGCAGCTTGGGCGGGGGCGAAAACATTCAGTACTTC.